The present T cell receptor beta chain was sequenced within a study of technical replicates of blood from several donors. After removal of 5 bases from V and 6 bases from J, the junction contained 11 bases not matched to a gene. CDR3 length equals 15 residues. Germline CDR1 and CDR2: SGHRS and YFSETQ. TCRdb keeps only in-frame clones here, not all; method: immunoSEQ multiplex PCR. Of tens of thousands of clones listed, 96% were seen once; the top ten hold around 0.28%. The chain is built from TRBV5-1 and TRBJ2-1, with 7 bases lining up with TRBD2. The receptor was isolated from a human donor in good health. The sample consisted of T cells isolated from PBMCs. CDR3 residues: CASRQLAGDFNEQFF. CDR3 bases: TGCGCCAGCAGGCAATTAGCGGGTGACTTCAATGAGCAGTTCTTC. The entire variable domain, with the rest obtained from reference TRBV5-1 and TRBJ2-1, is as follows: KAGVTQTPRYLIKTRGQQVTLSCSPISGHRSVSWYQQTPGQGLQFLFEYFSETQRNKGNFPGRFSGRQFSNSRSEMNVSTLELGDSALYLCASRQLAGDFNEQFFGPGTRLTVL.